The clone carrying this T cell receptor (beta chain) was counted between two and nine times. Preparation of the TCRbeta library involved a method that used unique molecular identifiers. Each CDR3 protein is one row after TCRdb ran MiXCR on the PCR reads. The sample records 700,000 to 850,000 distinct CDR3 sequences, under 20% being singletons. The data were obtained in a study of T-cell reconstitution after alpha-beta-depleted transplantation in children. The TCR comes from a male patient between 10 and 17 years old who had a stem cell transplant for acute lymphoblastic leukemia, so the T cells may come from the graft donor. The input for sequencing was PBMCs, mostly from graft donor cells, taken 360 days after TCRalphabeta/CD19-depleted stem cell transplant.

CDR3 sequence (DNA): TGTGCCATCAGTGAGGGAGTGGTTGTTGGCTCCTACGAGCAGTACTTC. It yields the protein CAISEGVVVGSYEQYF. The rearrangement links TRBV10-3 to TRBJ2-7; D is undetermined. With 2 bases removed from V and 0 bases from J, the gap between germline ends came to 14 bases. There are 16 residues in the CDR3. The germline CDR1 and CDR2 sequences are ENHRY and SYGVKD.